This passage covers 21 T cell receptor beta chains from one sample sequenced in a study of T cell responses to AZD1222 COVID-19 vaccine. Repertoires were generated with immunoSEQ multiplex PCR, while TCRdb's copy carries only in-frame clones and drops some. The sample has 90,000 to 120,000 clones, 86% seen once; the top ten hold approximately 3.3%. The sample was peripheral blood, taken on day 0 of AZD1222 vaccination. These receptors all come from an adult in good health.

The DNA for the CDR3 is TGTGCCATCAGTGAGTCAGGGAGCGCGGGGGAGACCCAGTACTTC. This gives the protein CAISESGSAGETQYF. The chain uses TRBV10-3 and TRBJ2-5, with TRBD2 as a possible D gene (6 bases). Trimming shortened V by 0 bases and J by 5 bases, and 13 bases separated the two germline ends. This CDR3 comprises 15 residues. Germline-derived CDR1 and CDR2 are ENHRY and SYGVKD.

This clone was detected only once. J is TRBJ2-3 and V is TRBV4-2; TRBD2 aligns across 7 bases. The length of the CDR3 is 14 residues. The germline V gene has CDR1 LGHNA and CDR2 YNFKEQ. The J segment lost 4 bases and the V segment lost 4 bases, leaving 5 bases of the junction unmatched. The CDR3 loop reads CASSRTGGADTQYF. CDR3 in DNA: TGTGCCAGCAGCCGCACGGGGGGTGCAGATACGCAGTATTTT.

This clone appeared once. V usage is TRBV5-4 and J usage is TRBJ2-3; D assignment may be TRBD1 or TRBD2 (5 bases each). V lost 2 bases and J lost 10, with 17 bases in between. This CDR3 is built from 14 residues. CDR1 is SGHNT and CDR2 is YYREEE in the germline V gene (reference sequence). As DNA, the CDR3 is TGTGCCAGCAGCTTCATTGGGGGTACCGGAGCGCAGTATTTT. Translation gives CASSFIGGTGAQYF. The whole variable domain, remainder taken from reference TRBV5-4 and TRBJ2-3, is ETGVTQSPTHLIKTRGQQVTLRCSSQSGHNTVSWYQQALGQGPQFIFQYYREEENGRGNFPPRFSGLQFPNYSSELNVNALELDDSALYLCASSFIGGTGAQYFGPGTRLTVL.

The V and J genes are TRBV9 and TRBJ2-7, with D perhaps assigned TRBD1 or TRBD2 (5 bases each). The CDR3 runs to 18 residues. Germline lookup yields CDR1 SGDLS and CDR2 YYNGEE. Trimming left V 1 base short and J 2 bases short, with 22 bases between. CDR3 in DNA: TGTGCCAGCAGCGTATCTATACCCACCGGGGACCTTGCCTACGAGCAGTACTTC. Protein: CASSVSIPTGDLAYEQYF.

The chain employs TRBV11-1 and TRBJ1-6; TRBD1 matches at 8 bases. This CDR3 spans 15 amino acids. Unmatched junction bases numbered 7, after V lost 5 bases and J lost 7 bases. Germline V lookup: CDR1 SGHAT, CDR2 FQDESV (reference sequence). CDR3 residues: CASSGRGPGNSPLHF. The CDR3 DNA reads as TGTGCCAGCAGCGGCAGGGGGCCTGGGAATTCACCCCTCCACTTT.

Here the CDR3 reads CASSPREGNEKLFF. In nucleotides, the CDR3 is TGTGCCAGTAGTCCCCGGGAGGGGAATGAAAAACTGTTTTTT. The rearrangement links TRBV19 to TRBJ1-4, with D possibly being TRBD1 (5 bases). The CDR3 is 14 residues long. Trimming pared 5 bases from V and 5 bases from J, leaving 12 bases between. Germline CDR1 and CDR2: LNHDA and SQIVND (reference sequence).

The J gene is TRBJ2-6, the V gene TRBV7-2; no firm D call. The length of the CDR3 is 15 residues. V was trimmed by 5 bases and J by 0 bases, leaving 8 bases between them. In germline, CDR1 is SGHTA, CDR2 FQGNSA. The DNA of the CDR3 is TGTGCCAGCAGCCCGAGGTACTCTGGGGCCAACGTCCTGACTTTC. Its translation: CASSPRYSGANVLTF.

This clone has a single count. The chain recombines TRBV19 with TRBJ2-3; D call uncertain. V lost 3 bases, J lost 6 bases, and 7 bases lay in between. This CDR3 region has 12 residues. Germline values: CDR1 LNHDA, CDR2 SQIVND (reference sequence). CDR3 nucleotide sequence: TGTGCCAGTAGTATGGGTGCCGATACGCAGTATTTT. Protein sequence: CASSMGADTQYF. Variable domain in full (rest from reference TRBV19 and TRBJ2-3): DGGITQSPKYLFRKEGQNVTLSCEQNLNHDAMYWYRQDPGQGLRLIYYSQIVNDFQKGDIAEGYSVSREKKESFPLTVTSAQKNPTAFYLCASSMGADTQYFGPGTRLTVL.

The CDR3 spells CASSLVGRGADYGYTF. CDR3 sequence (DNA): TGTGCCAGCAGCTTGGTGGGTCGGGGGGCCGACTATGGCTACACCTTC. The J gene is TRBJ1-2, the V gene TRBV5-6; the D gene is possibly TRBD1 (6 bases). CDR1 SGHDT and CDR2 YYEEEE come from the germline V gene. The CDR3 is 16 residues long. With 0 bases removed from V and 3 bases from J, the gap between germline ends came to 15 bases. Together with reference TRBV5-6 and TRBJ1-2, the CDR3 gives the full variable domain: DAGVTQSPTHLIKTRGQQVTLRCSPKSGHDTVSWYQQALGQGPQFIFQYYEEEERQRGNFPDRFSGHQFPNYSSELNVNALLLGDSALYLCASSLVGRGADYGYTFGSGTRLTVV.

This chain uses TRBV10-3 with TRBJ1-1, with 7 bases that match TRBD1. Germline values: CDR1 ENHRY, CDR2 SYGVKD. V was pared by 10 bases and J by 2 bases, with 7 bases of the junction left unmatched. The CDR3 contains 13 residues. CDR3 loop: CATVGQTNTEAFF. The CDR3 DNA follows: TGTGCCACCGTGGGACAGACAAACACTGAAGCTTTCTTT.

The chain is built from TRBV10-3 and TRBJ1-2, with D unresolved. Germline CDR1 reads ENHRY; CDR2 reads SYGVKD. This CDR3 contains 13 residues. Trimming removed 0 bases at V and 4 bases at J, with 6 bases between. The DNA of the CDR3 is TGTGCCATCAGTGAGTCGAACAGCTATGGCTACACCTTC. This sequence encodes CAISESNSYGYTF.

This clone was observed a handful of times. J is TRBJ2-2 and V is TRBV6-1; TRBD2 matches at 8 bases. Germline V lookup: CDR1 MNHNS, CDR2 SASEGT. Germline trimming cut 3 bases from V and 5 bases from J; bases unmatched to any gene: 8. The length of the CDR3 is 16 residues. The CDR3 nucleotides are TGTGCCAGCAGTGAGCGAGCGGGGGCTGGGACCGGGGAGCTGTTTTTT. It is translated as CASSERAGAGTGELFF.

The J gene is TRBJ2-5, the V gene TRBV5-6; the D gene is possibly TRBD2 (6 bases). V lost 3 bases to trimming and J lost 2 bases, with 8 bases between them. The CDR3 sequence is 13 residues long. Germline CDR1 and CDR2: SGHDT and YYEEEE. Here the CDR3 reads CASSSGTQETQYF. As DNA, the CDR3 is TGTGCCAGCAGCTCCGGGACTCAAGAGACCCAGTACTTC.

This clone was counted between two and nine times. Additional DNA sequences in this sample encode the identical CDR3. The chain is built from TRBV7-2 and TRBJ1-2, with D uncertain. Germline V gene sequence: CDR1 SGHTA, CDR2 FQGNSA. Trimming left V 5 bases short and J 2 bases short, with 12 bases between. The CDR3 loop spans 14 amino acids. The CDR3 nucleotides read TGTGCCAGCAGCCCTTCGACGGCCAACTATGGCTACACCTTC. This encodes CASSPSTANYGYTF. The full variable domain, in which reference TRBV7-2 and TRBJ1-2 provide the parts outside the CDR3, is GAGVSQSPSNKVTEKGKDVELRCDPISGHTALYWYRQSLGQGLEFLIYFQGNSAPDKSGLPSDRFSAERTGGSVSTLTIQRTQQEDSAVYLCASSPSTANYGYTFGSGTRLTVV.

This clone showed up just once. The rearrangement links TRBV7-2 to TRBJ2-7; D not certain. Per germline, CDR1 SGHTA and CDR2 FQGNSA. Trimming stripped 1 base from V and 7 bases from J, with 8 bases between. CDR3 length: 12 amino acids. This CDR3 is CASSLEGREQYF. For the CDR3, the DNA is TGTGCCAGCAGCTTAGAGGGCAGAGAGCAGTACTTC. Full variable domain (rest looked up from reference TRBV7-2 and TRBJ2-7): GAGVSQSPSNKVTEKGKDVELRCDPISGHTALYWYRQSLGQGLEFLIYFQGNSAPDKSGLPSDRFSAERTGGSVSTLTIQRTQQEDSAVYLCASSLEGREQYFGPGTRLTVT.

This sequence joins TRBV2 and TRBJ1-5; 10 bases align to TRBD1. The CDR3 totals 18 residues. After removal of 5 bases from V and 3 bases from J, the junction contained 13 bases not matched to a gene. Germline values: CDR1 SNHLY, CDR2 FYNNEI. The CDR3 sequence: CASSSGTGAFSYNQPQHF. The DNA of the CDR3 is TGTGCCAGCAGTTCCGGGACAGGGGCTTTCTCTTACAATCAGCCCCAGCATTTT.

This clone was recorded only once. The chain is built from TRBV7-7 and TRBJ2-3; 8 bases match TRBD1. CDR3 size: 14 residues. After removal of 5 bases from V and 4 bases from J, the junction contained 5 bases not matched to a gene. CDR1 is SSHAT and CDR2 is FNYEAQ in the germline V gene (reference sequence). DNA for the CDR3: TGTGCCAGCAGCCCCGGACAGGGATCAGATACGCAGTATTTT. Residues: CASSPGQGSDTQYF.

The V gene is TRBV7-6, the J gene TRBJ1-2; 8 bases line up with TRBD1. V lost 5 bases to trimming and J lost 0 bases; unmatched junction nucleotides: 8. CDR3 size: 16 residues. The germline V gene encodes CDR1 SGHVS and CDR2 FNYEAQ. The CDR3 DNA reads as TGTGCCAGCAGCCCCGACAGGGGCCGTGCTAACTATGGCTACACCTTC. It specifies CASSPDRGRANYGYTF.

The chain carries TRBV2 and TRBJ2-4, with unresolved D. Germline V lookup: CDR1 SNHLY, CDR2 FYNNEI. This CDR3 contains 12 residues. V gave up 2 bases and J gave up 9 bases, with 8 bases separating them. CDR3 nucleotides: TGTGCCAGCAGTGAAATCGATGGCATTCAGTACTTC. Residues: CASSEIDGIQYF.

This chain uses TRBV5-4 with TRBJ1-1; 7 bases match TRBD1. CDR3 length: 13 amino acids. With 5 bases clipped from V and 3 bases from J, the junction kept 4 bases outside the gene matches. CDR1 is SGHNT and CDR2 is YYREEE in the germline V gene (reference sequence). CDR3 sequence: CASRPGQYTEAFF. The CDR3 DNA is TGTGCCAGCAGGCCGGGACAGTACACTGAAGCTTTCTTT. The variable domain in full, completed from reference TRBV5-4 and TRBJ1-1, reads ETGVTQSPTHLIKTRGQQVTLRCSSQSGHNTVSWYQQALGQGPQFIFQYYREEENGRGNFPPRFSGLQFPNYSSELNVNALELDDSALYLCASRPGQYTEAFFGQGTRLTVV.

This clone turned up a few times. V and J are TRBV30 and TRBJ2-3, with D possibly matching TRBD2 (6 bases). The CDR3 sequence is 13 residues long. Germline CDR1 is GTSNPN and CDR2 is SVGIG (reference sequence). Trimming pared 2 bases from V and 4 bases from J, leaving 10 bases between. The CDR3 DNA is TGTGCCTGGAGTTCGGGAGATCCAGATACGCAGTATTTT. Encoded protein: CAWSSGDPDTQYF.